One T cell receptor (beta chain) is described in this entry. This specimen comes from a study of blood T cell repertoires in COVID-19. The wider study: The analysed material was cDNA or gDNA that came from T cells, B-cell-depleted T cells, or PBMCs.

Living in about two dozen US areas, the participants were between roughly 18 and 90 years of age. Per the germline V gene, CDR1 is SGHTA and CDR2 is FQGTGA. The CDR3 is 18 amino acids. V lost 3 bases, J lost 0 bases, and 5 bases stayed unmatched. Original methodology: Quantification of nucleated cells was approximated via reference gene primer amplification. Some clones are missing from TCRdb's copy, which holds only in-frame ones; the method was immunoSEQ multiplex PCR. D and trimming were read from the DNA, whereas the V and J calls and clone size are those reported in that table. The table shows over 250,000 clones, with around 80% occurring only once.

The chain is built from TRBV7-3 and TRBJ2-3; 14 bases are shared with TRBD2. The sequencing input was PBMCs or T cells enriched from blood (not recorded which). The TCR comes from a man aged 40-49 years who had been exposed to COVID-19. In nucleotides, the CDR3 is TGTGCCAGCAGCTTGGGACTAGCGGGAGTAGTTAGCACAGATACGCAGTATTTT. It codes for CASSLGLAGVVSTDTQYF.